These 21 T cell receptor beta chains share one sample of origin, sequenced in a study of T-cell memory formation after mild COVID-19. TCRdb reprocessed the 5' RACE reads with MiXCR, giving one entry per CDR3 protein. The sample records 120,000 to 150,000 distinct CDR3 sequences, 15% to 20% being singletons. The specimen was PBMCs or a T cell subset sorted from them (not recorded which). The receptors were gathered from an adult woman who had mild COVID-19 (a few samples of this study predate the infection). Cell type and time point are not known.

The sample holds a few counts of this clonotype. The chain couples TRBV9 to TRBJ2-1; perhaps TRBD2 as D (6 bases). Germline assignment: CDR1 SGDLS and CDR2 YYNGEE. V was cut by 4 bases and J by 6 bases, with 17 bases left in between. This CDR3 comprises 15 residues. CDR3 coding DNA: TGTGCCAGCAGCCCGGGGACTCCTAGGGGCAATGAGCAGTTCTTC. Translating it yields CASSPGTPRGNEQFF.

The gene calls are TRBV7-2 and TRBJ2-7, with 9 bases that match TRBD2. The germline CDR1 and CDR2 sequences are SGHTA and FQGNSA. V trimming: 1 base; J trimming: 1 base; junction bases outside the gene matches: 8. The CDR3 is 17 residues long. The CDR3 DNA is TGTGCCAGCAGCTTAGAAGGTGGAGCGGGAGGATCCTACGAGCAGTACTTC. Translated: CASSLEGGAGGSYEQYF.

The chain has TRBV20-1 and TRBJ1-5; D is undetermined. The CDR3 contains 13 residues. From germline, CDR1 is DFQATT and CDR2 SNEGSKA (reference sequence). Between the trimmed V and J ends, which lost 1 base and 4 bases, there was a span of 8 bases. CDR3 coding DNA: TGCAGTGCTAGAGTACGGGGTAATCAGCCCCAGCATTTT. The encoded protein is CSARVRGNQPQHF.

J is TRBJ1-2 and V is TRBV12-3 or TRBV12-4, with D perhaps TRBD1 (6 bases). The CDR3 spans 15 residues. V gave up 6 bases and J gave up 4 bases, with 18 bases separating them. CDR3 sequence: CASSPRGGVGYGYTF. The CDR3 nucleotides are TGTGCCAGCAGCCCCCGGGGGGGCGTGGGCTATGGCTACACCTTC.

This clonotype was seen only a few times. The chain links TRBV24-1 to TRBJ2-3; TRBD1 might be the D (5 bases). CDR1 is KGHDR and CDR2 is SFDVKD in the germline V gene. The CDR3 extends over 15 amino acids. V dropped 5 bases and J dropped 0 bases, with 11 bases sitting between them. CDR3 region: CATSGPTASTDTQYF. The CDR3 region has the DNA TGTGCCACCAGTGGCCCGACAGCTAGCACAGATACGCAGTATTTT.

The chain has TRBV6-6 and TRBJ2-3; 8 bases agree with TRBD2. The CDR3 is 17 residues long. Germline values: CDR1 MNHNY, CDR2 SVGAGI (reference sequence). The trim removed 6 bases at V and 4 bases at J, leaving 15 bases unmatched. CDR3 sequence (DNA): TGTGCCAGCAGCCTATGGGTGGCGAGCGGGAGTTCAGATACGCAGTATTTT. Its translation is CASSLWVASGSSDTQYF.

The chain carries TRBV20-1 and TRBJ2-3; 11 nucleotides line up with TRBD2. Germline trimming cut 3 bases from V and 1 base from J; bases unmatched to any gene: 9. From germline, CDR1 is DFQATT and CDR2 SNEGSKA (reference sequence). The CDR3 loop spans 17 amino acids. The CDR3, as DNA: TGCAGTGCTAGGGCCCCCCGTAGCGGGAGGGGCACAGATACGCAGTATTTT. Its translation is CSARAPRSGRGTDTQYF.

Only a few counts were recorded for this clonotype. CDR3 sequence: CVSGGSTDTQYF. The CDR3 coding sequence is TGTGTTAGCGGGGGGAGCACAGATACGCAGTATTTT. The chain couples TRBV6-1 to TRBJ2-3; 10 nucleotides align to TRBD2. Germline V gene sequence: CDR1 MNHNS, CDR2 SASEGT. There are 12 residues in the CDR3.

The J gene is TRBJ2-7, the V gene TRBV4-3; 8 positions agree with TRBD1. The V gene end was trimmed by 5 bases and the J gene end by 3 bases; junction bases not matched to a gene: 12. This CDR3 has 16 residues. The germline CDR1 and CDR2 sequences are LGHNA and YSLEER. CDR3 region: CASSIQGAKGNYEQYF. CDR3 DNA: TGCGCCAGCAGCATTCAGGGGGCCAAGGGGAACTACGAGCAGTACTTC.

This clonotype was seen more than once but under ten times. The chain is built from TRBV12-3 or TRBV12-4 and TRBJ1-5; D call uncertain. This CDR3 is built from 15 residues. V was pared by 6 bases and J by 0 bases, with 12 bases between. As DNA, the CDR3 is TGTGCCAGCAGCTTCACCGGGGATAGCAATCAGCCCCAGCATTTT. Amino acids: CASSFTGDSNQPQHF.

This chain joins TRBV5-1 and TRBJ1-5; D ambiguous. V gave up 3 bases and J gave up 0 bases, with 7 bases separating them. Looked up from germline, CDR1 is SGHRS and CDR2 is YFSETQ. This CDR3 is built from 14 residues. CDR3 sequence (DNA): TGCGCCAGCAGCTCGGGAAATAGCAATCAGCCCCAGCATTTT. Protein: CASSSGNSNQPQHF. The variable domain in full, completed from reference TRBV5-1 and TRBJ1-5, reads KAGVTQTPRYLIKTRGQQVTLSCSPISGHRSVSWYQQTPGQGLQFLFEYFSETQRNKGNFPGRFSGRQFSNSRSEMNVSTLELGDSALYLCASSSGNSNQPQHFGDGTRLSIL.

The chain recombines TRBV29-1 with TRBJ2-7; 14 bases line up with TRBD2. The CDR3 loop spans 16 amino acids. V dropped 6 bases and J dropped 3; count of bases not matched to a gene: 10. CDR1 is SQVTM, CDR2 ANQGSEA, per germline. The CDR3 region has the DNA TGCAGCGTCGGCGGGACTAGCGGGAGATCCCGCTACGAGCAGTACTTC. Residues: CSVGGTSGRSRYEQYF.

This clonotype turned up a few times. V gene TRBV12-3 or TRBV12-4 combines with J gene TRBJ2-7, with D hard to call. V was cut by 2 bases and J by 6 bases, with 5 bases left in between. The length of the CDR3 is 11 residues. The CDR3 coding sequence is TGTGCCAGCAGTTTATTCTCCGAGCAGTACTTC. Protein sequence: CASSLFSEQYF.

This clonotype was seen more than once but under ten times. The rearrangement links TRBV2 to TRBJ2-5; no clear D gene. CDR3 length equals 16 residues. Between the trimmed V and J ends, which lost 1 base and 1 base, there was a span of 13 bases. From germline, CDR1 is SNHLY and CDR2 FYNNEI. The DNA for the CDR3 is TGTGCCAGCAGTGAAGAAAGACGGCCGACCCAAGAGACCCAGTACTTC. It encodes CASSEERRPTQETQYF. The full variable domain, rest sourced from reference TRBV2 and TRBJ2-5, is EPEVTQTPSHQVTQMGQEVILRCVPISNHLYFYWYRQILGQKVEFLVSFYNNEISEKSEIFDDQFSVERPDGSNFTLKIRSTKLEDSAMYFCASSEERRPTQETQYFGPGTRLLVL.

This clonotype came up a few times. The V call is TRBV9, the J call TRBJ2-7; 8 positions match TRBD2. This CDR3 region has 14 residues. Germline V gene lookup returns CDR1 SGDLS and CDR2 YYNGEE. V was pared by 4 bases and J by 3 bases, with 6 bases of the junction left unmatched. In DNA, the CDR3 is TGTGCCAGCAGCCGGGGGGGAGAGGGCTACGAGCAGTACTTC. Its translation: CASSRGGEGYEQYF.

This clonotype was detected only a few times. CDR3: CSASGSFHRGGMYEQYF. The CDR3 DNA is TGCAGTGCTAGCGGGTCTTTTCATCGGGGGGGCATGTACGAGCAGTACTTC. The gene calls are TRBV20-1 and TRBJ2-7; 8 nucleotides line up with TRBD2. Germline loops: CDR1 DFQATT, CDR2 SNEGSKA (reference sequence). This CDR3 is 17 amino acids long. The V segment lost 3 bases and the J segment 4 bases; nucleotides outside the gene matches: 17.

The rearrangement links TRBV7-3 to TRBJ1-1; no clear D gene. The CDR3 covers 13 residues. Germline values: CDR1 SGHTA, CDR2 FQGTGA. V dropped 5 bases and J dropped 1 base, with 8 bases sitting between them. CDR3 loop: CASSRDGNTEAFF. The DNA for the CDR3 is TGTGCCAGCAGCCGCGATGGGAACACTGAAGCTTTCTTT.

The chain employs TRBV20-1 and TRBJ2-5; 8 bases are shared with TRBD2. The V gene's germline CDR1 is DFQATT and CDR2 SNEGSKA (reference sequence). CDR3 length: 16 residues. This CDR3 reads CSSYGREDRLQETQYF. CDR3 DNA sequence: TGCAGCTCCTATGGGCGGGAGGACCGCCTACAAGAGACCCAGTACTTC.

The chain employs TRBV20-1 and TRBJ2-4; TRBD2 matches at 7 bases. CDR3 length: 15 residues. Germline-derived CDR1 and CDR2 are DFQATT and SNEGSKA (reference sequence). Unmatched junction bases numbered 9, after V lost 0 bases and J lost 7 bases. CDR3 region: CSARDAGVPSNIQYF. CDR3 nucleotides: TGCAGTGCTAGAGATGCGGGAGTGCCAAGTAACATTCAGTACTTC.

The chain is built from TRBV20-1 and TRBJ1-5; D is possibly TRBD1 (6 bases). The CDR3 contains 15 residues. Germline V gene lookup returns CDR1 DFQATT and CDR2 SNEGSKA (reference sequence). Trimming removed 0 bases at V and 0 bases at J, with 9 bases between. The CDR3 DNA reads TGCAGTGCTAGAGAGGGGGCCCGTAGCAATCAGCCCCAGCATTTT. Translated: CSAREGARSNQPQHF.

This clonotype showed up just a few times. The V call is TRBV19, the J call TRBJ2-3; D may match TRBD1 or TRBD2 (5 bases each). The CDR3 runs 11 residues. V dropped 6 bases and J dropped 4 bases, with 5 bases sitting between them. In germline, CDR1 is LNHDA, CDR2 SQIVND (reference sequence). The CDR3 reads CASRGADTQYF. In nucleotides, the CDR3 is TGTGCCAGTAGGGGGGCAGATACGCAGTATTTT.